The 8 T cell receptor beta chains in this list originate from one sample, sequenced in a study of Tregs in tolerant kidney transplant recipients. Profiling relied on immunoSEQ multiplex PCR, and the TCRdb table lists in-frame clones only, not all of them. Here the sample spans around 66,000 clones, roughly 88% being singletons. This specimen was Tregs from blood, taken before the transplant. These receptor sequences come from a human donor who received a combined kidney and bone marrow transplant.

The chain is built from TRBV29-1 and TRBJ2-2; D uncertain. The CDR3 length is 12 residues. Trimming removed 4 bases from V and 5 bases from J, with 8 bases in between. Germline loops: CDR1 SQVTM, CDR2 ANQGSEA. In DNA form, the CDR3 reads TGCAGCGTTGGAGTTATGACCGGGGAGCTGTTTTTT. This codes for CSVGVMTGELFF.

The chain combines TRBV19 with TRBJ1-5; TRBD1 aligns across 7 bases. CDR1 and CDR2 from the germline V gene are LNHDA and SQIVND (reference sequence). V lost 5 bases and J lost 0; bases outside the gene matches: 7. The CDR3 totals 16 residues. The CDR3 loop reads CASSGWDSYSNQPQHF. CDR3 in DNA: TGTGCCAGTAGTGGGTGGGACAGCTATAGCAATCAGCCCCAGCATTTT.

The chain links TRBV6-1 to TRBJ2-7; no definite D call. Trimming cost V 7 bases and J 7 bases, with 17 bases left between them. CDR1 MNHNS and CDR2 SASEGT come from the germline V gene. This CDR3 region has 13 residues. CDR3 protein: CASMGFPGLEQYF. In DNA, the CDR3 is TGTGCCAGCATGGGGTTCCCCGGTCTGGAGCAGTACTTC.

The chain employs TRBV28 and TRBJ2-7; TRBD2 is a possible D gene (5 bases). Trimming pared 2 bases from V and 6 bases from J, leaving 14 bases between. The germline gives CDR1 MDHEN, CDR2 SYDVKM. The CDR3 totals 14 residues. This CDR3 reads CASSLAGIRPEQYF. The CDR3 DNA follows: TGTGCCAGCAGTTTAGCGGGCATCAGGCCCGAGCAGTACTTC.

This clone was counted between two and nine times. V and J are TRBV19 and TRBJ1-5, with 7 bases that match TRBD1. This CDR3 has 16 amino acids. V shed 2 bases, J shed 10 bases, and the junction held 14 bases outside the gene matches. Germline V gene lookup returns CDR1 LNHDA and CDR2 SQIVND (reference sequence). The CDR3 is CASSITRAGGPSPQHF. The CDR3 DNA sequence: TGTGCCAGTAGTATAACTCGGGCAGGGGGTCCCAGCCCCCAGCATTTT.

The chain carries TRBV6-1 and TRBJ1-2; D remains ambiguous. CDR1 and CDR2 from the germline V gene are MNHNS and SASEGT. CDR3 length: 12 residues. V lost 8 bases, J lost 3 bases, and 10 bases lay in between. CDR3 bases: TGTGCCAGCCGGCGGGTCGACTATGGCTACACCTTC. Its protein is CASRRVDYGYTF.

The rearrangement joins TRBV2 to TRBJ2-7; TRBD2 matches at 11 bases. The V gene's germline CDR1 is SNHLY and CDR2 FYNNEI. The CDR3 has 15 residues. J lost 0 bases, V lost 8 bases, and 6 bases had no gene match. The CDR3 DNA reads TGTGCCAGCGTACTAGCGGGAGTCCCCTCCTACGAGCAGTACTTC. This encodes CASVLAGVPSYEQYF. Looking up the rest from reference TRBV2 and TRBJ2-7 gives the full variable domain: EPEVTQTPSHQVTQMGQEVILRCVPISNHLYFYWYRQILGQKVEFLVSFYNNEISEKSEIFDDQFSVERPDGSNFTLKIRSTKLEDSAMYFCASVLAGVPSYEQYFGPGTRLTVT.

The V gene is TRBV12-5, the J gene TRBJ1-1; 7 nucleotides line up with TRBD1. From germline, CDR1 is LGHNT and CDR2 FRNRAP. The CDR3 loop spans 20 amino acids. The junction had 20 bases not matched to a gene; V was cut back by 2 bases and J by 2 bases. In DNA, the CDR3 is TGTGCTAGTGGTTTGAGGGTAAGCAGGACAGGAGGCCGCTACAACACTGAAGCTTTCTTT. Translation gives CASGLRVSRTGGRYNTEAFF.